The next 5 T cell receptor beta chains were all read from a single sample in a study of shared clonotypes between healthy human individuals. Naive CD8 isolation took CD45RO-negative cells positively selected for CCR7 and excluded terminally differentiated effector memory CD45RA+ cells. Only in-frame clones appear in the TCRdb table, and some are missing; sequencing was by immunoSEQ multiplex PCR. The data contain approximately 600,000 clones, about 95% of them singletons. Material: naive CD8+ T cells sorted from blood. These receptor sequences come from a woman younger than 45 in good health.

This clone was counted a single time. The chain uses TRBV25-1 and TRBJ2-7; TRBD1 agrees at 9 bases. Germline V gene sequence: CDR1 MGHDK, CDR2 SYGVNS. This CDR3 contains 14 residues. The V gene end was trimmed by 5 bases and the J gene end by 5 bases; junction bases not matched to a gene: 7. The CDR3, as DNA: TGTGCCAGCAGTCCCCGGGACAGGGTCCACGAGCAGTACTTC. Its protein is CASSPRDRVHEQYF.

In nucleotides, the CDR3 is TGTGCCAGCAGCCCCCCCCCGCCGGGGTTAGTAGCCTACGAGCAGTACTTC. Protein: CASSPPPPGLVAYEQYF. The chain has TRBV5-8 and TRBJ2-7; D perhaps matches TRBD2 (5 bases). The germline gives CDR1 SGHTS, CDR2 YDEGEE. The germline V and J ends were trimmed by 4 bases and 2 bases, with 22 bases remaining between them. The CDR3 totals 17 residues.

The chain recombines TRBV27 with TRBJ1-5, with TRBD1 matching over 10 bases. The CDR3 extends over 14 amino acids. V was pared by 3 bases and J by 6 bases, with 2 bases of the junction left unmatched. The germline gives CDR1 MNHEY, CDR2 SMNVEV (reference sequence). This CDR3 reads CASSFGTGAQPQHF. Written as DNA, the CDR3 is TGTGCCAGCAGTTTTGGGACAGGGGCTCAGCCCCAGCATTTT.

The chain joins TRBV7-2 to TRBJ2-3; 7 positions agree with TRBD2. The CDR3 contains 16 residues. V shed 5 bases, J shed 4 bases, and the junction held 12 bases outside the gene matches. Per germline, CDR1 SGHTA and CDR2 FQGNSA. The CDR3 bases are TGTGCCAGCAGCCTGAGTCGCGGGAGTAGGGCAGATACGCAGTATTTT. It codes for CASSLSRGSRADTQYF.

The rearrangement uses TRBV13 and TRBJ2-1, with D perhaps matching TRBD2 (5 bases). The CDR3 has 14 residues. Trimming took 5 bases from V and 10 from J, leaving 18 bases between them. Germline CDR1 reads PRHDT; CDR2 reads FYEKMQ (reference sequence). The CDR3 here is CASSPVRDLREQFF. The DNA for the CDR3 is TGTGCCAGCAGCCCGGTCCGGGATCTCCGGGAGCAGTTCTTC.